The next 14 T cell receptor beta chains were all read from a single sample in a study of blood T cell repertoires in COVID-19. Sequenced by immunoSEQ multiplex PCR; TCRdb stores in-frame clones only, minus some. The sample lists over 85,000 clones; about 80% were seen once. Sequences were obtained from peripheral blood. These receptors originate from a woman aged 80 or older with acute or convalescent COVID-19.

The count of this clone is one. CDR3 nucleotides: TGTGCCAGCAGTCTCCTCCCCGGACAGGGGGGGCACTCTGGGGCCAACGTCCTGACTTTC. This codes for CASSLLPGQGGHSGANVLTF. This chain uses TRBV28 with TRBJ2-6; 10 positions match TRBD1. The germline V gene encodes CDR1 MDHEN and CDR2 SYDVKM. CDR3 length: 20 residues. J was trimmed by 0 bases and V by 5 bases; bases with no gene match: 13.

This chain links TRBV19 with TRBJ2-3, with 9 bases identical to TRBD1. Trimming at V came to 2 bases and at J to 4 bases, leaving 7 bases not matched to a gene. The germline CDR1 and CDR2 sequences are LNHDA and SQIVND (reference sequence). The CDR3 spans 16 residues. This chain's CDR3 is CASSIYGGTGPDTQYF. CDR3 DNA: TGTGCCAGTAGTATATACGGGGGGACAGGGCCAGATACGCAGTATTTT. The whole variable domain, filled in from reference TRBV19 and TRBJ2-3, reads DGGITQSPKYLFRKEGQNVTLSCEQNLNHDAMYWYRQDPGQGLRLIYYSQIVNDFQKGDIAEGYSVSREKKESFPLTVTSAQKNPTAFYLCASSIYGGTGPDTQYFGPGTRLTVL.

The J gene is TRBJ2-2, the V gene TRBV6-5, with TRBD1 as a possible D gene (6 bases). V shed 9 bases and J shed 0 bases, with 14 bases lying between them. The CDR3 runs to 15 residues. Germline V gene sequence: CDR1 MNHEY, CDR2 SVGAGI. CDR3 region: CASRAGTPNTGELFF. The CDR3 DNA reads TGTGCCAGTCGAGCCGGGACACCGAACACCGGGGAGCTGTTTTTT.

DNA for the CDR3: TGTGCCAGCAGTCTTGGACAGGGACAACAGCCCCAGCATTTT. It is translated as CASSLGQGQQPQHF. The chain joins TRBV28 to TRBJ1-5; 8 nucleotides match TRBD1. This CDR3 has 14 residues. The V gene's germline CDR1 is MDHEN and CDR2 SYDVKM. Losses at the gene ends were 5 bases for V and 7 bases for J; bases not matched to a gene: 7. Variable domain in full (rest from reference TRBV28 and TRBJ1-5): DVKVTQSSRYLVKRTGEKVFLECVQDMDHENMFWYRQDPGLGLRLIYFSYDVKMKEKGDIPEGYSVSREKKERFSLILESASTNQTSMYLCASSLGQGQQPQHFGDGTRLSIL.

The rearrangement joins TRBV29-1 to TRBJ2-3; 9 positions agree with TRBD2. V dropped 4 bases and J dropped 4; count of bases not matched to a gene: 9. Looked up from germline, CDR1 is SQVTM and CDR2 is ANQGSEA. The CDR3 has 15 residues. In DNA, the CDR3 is TGCAGCGTTGTAATTGCGGGGGGGCGGGCAGATACGCAGTATTTT. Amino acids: CSVVIAGGRADTQYF.

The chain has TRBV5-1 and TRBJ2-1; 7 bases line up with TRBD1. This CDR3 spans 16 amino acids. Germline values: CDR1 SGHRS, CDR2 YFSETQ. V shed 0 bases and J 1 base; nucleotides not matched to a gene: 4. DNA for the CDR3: TGCGCCAGCAGCTTGGCCCCAGGGGGATCCTACAATGAGCAGTTCTTC. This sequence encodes CASSLAPGGSYNEQFF.

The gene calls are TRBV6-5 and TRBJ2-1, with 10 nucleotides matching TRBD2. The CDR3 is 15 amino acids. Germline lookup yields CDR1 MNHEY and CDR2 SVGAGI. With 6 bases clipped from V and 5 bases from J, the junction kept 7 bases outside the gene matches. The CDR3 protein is CASSLSGRSHNEQFF. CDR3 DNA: TGTGCCAGCAGCCTTAGCGGGAGGAGCCACAATGAGCAGTTCTTC.

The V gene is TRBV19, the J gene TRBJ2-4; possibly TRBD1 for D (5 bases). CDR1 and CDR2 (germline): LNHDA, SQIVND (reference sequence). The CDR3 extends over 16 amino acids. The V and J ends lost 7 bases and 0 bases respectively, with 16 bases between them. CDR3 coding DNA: TGTGCCAGTACCACCGGAGACAGTCTAGCCAAAAACATTCAGTACTTC. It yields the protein CASTTGDSLAKNIQYF.

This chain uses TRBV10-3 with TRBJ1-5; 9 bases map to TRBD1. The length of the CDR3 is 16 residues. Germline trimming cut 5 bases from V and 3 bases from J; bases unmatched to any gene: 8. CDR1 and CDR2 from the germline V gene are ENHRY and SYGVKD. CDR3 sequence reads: CAISSGQGSVNQPQHF. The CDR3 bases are TGTGCCATCAGTTCGGGACAGGGATCTGTCAATCAGCCCCAGCATTTT.

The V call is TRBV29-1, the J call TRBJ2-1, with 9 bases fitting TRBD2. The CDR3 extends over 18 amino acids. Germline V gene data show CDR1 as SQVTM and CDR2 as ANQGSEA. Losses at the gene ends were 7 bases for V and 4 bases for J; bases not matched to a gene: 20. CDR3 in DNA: TGCAGCGCATACTTGGCGGGAGGGACGCTTTCAAATTACAATGAGCAGTTCTTC. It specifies CSAYLAGGTLSNYNEQFF.

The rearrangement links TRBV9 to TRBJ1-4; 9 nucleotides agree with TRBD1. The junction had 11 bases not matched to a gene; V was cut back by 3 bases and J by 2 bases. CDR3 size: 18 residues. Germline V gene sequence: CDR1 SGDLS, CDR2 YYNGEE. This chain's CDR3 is CASSGRGTGIATNEKLFF. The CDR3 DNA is TGTGCCAGCAGCGGAAGAGGGACAGGGATCGCGACTAATGAAAAACTGTTTTTT.

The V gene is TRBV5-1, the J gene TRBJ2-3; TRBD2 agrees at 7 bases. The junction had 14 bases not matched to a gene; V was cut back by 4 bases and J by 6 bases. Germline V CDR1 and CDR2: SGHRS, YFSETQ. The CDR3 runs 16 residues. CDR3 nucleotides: TGCGCCAGCAGCCCCCAGGGAGGGGAGATAGGGGATACGCAGTATTTT. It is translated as CASSPQGGEIGDTQYF.

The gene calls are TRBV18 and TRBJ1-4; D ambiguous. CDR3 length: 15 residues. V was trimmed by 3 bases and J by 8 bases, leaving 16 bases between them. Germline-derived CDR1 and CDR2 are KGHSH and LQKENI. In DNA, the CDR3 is TGTGCCAGCTCACCCCTGGCATCTGCGGGGGAAAAACTGTTTTTT. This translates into CASSPLASAGEKLFF.

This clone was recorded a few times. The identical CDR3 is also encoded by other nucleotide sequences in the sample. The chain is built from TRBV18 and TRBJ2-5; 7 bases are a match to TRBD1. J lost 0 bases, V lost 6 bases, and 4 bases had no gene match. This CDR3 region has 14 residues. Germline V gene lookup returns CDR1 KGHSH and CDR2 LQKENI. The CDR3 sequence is CASSPGTDQETQYF. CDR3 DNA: TGTGCCAGCTCCCCAGGGACAGACCAAGAGACCCAGTACTTC.